This T cell receptor beta chain came from a study of blood T cells in healthy people across ages. Sample-barcoded 5' priming and a J-beta primer mix drove a second PCR of 7 to 11 cycles. MiXCR, applied by TCRdb to the 5' RACE reads, yields one record per CDR3 protein. Altogether over a million distinct CDR3 sequences are present, roughly 64% being singletons, with the ten largest covering 5% to 7%. The source is a man between 18 and 35 years old in good health. The material sequenced was blood.

CDR3 coding DNA: TGTGCCAGCAGACCAAACGAAGGAGGGTACACTGAAGCTTTCTTT. Protein sequence: CASRPNEGGYTEAFF. V usage is TRBV11-2 and J usage is TRBJ1-1; D ambiguous. CDR1 is SGHAT and CDR2 is FQNNGV in the germline V gene. The CDR3 covers 15 residues. Trimming removed 6 bases from V and 3 bases from J, with 17 bases in between. The whole variable domain, filled in from reference TRBV11-2 and TRBJ1-1, reads EAGVAQSPRYKIIEKRQSVAFWCNPISGHATLYWYQQILGQGPKLLIQFQNNGVVDDSQLPKDRFSAERLKGVDSTLKIQPAKLEDSAVYLCASRPNEGGYTEAFFGQGTRLTVV.